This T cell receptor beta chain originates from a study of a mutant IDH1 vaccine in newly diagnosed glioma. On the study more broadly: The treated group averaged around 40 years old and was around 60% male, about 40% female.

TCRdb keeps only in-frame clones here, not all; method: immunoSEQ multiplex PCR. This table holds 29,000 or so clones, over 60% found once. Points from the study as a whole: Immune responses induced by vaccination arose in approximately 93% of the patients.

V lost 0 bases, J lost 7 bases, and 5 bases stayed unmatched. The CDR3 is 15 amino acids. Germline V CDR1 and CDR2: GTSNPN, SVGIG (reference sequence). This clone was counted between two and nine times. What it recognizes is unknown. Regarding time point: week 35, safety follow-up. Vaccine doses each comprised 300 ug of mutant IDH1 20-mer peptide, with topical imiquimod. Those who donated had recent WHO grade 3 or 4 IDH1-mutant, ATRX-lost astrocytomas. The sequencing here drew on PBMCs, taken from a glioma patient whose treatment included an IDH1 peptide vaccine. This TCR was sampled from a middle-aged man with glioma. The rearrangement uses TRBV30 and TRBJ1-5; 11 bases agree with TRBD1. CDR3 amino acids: CAWSVLGQGGQPQHF. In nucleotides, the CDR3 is TGTGCCTGGAGTGTTTTGGGACAGGGGGGCCAGCCCCAGCATTTT.